This TCR beta chain was sequenced for a study of blood T cells in healthy people across ages. It was with a sample-barcoded 5' primer and a J-beta primer mix that a second PCR of roughly 7 to 12 cycles was run. In TCRdb, the 5' RACE reads were re-called with MiXCR into one record per CDR3 protein. The sample holds 1.5 million to 2 million distinct CDR3 sequences, 28% seen once. In its sample, this clonotype was seen many times. V gave up 1 base and J gave up 4 bases; unmatched junction bases: 6. From germline, CDR1 is DFQATT and CDR2 SNEGSKA (reference sequence). CDR3 length equals 14 residues. This TCR was recovered from a woman in her thirties in good health. The specimen was blood. The chain employs TRBV20-1 and TRBJ2-7; TRBD2 agrees at 8 bases. The CDR3 reads CSARVAGGHYEQYF. The CDR3 DNA is TGCAGTGCTAGAGTTGCGGGGGGTCATTACGAGCAGTACTTC.